These T cell receptor beta chains were read from a single sample in a study of T cell responses to AZD1222 COVID-19 vaccine. The repertoire was sequenced with immunoSEQ multiplex PCR; TCRdb's copy has only in-frame clones and lacks some. The sample shows approximately 170,000 clones, roughly 89% of them seen only once. Sequencing was performed on peripheral blood, taken 28 days after the second AZD1222 dose. The receptor set was obtained from an adult who received the AZD1222 COVID-19 vaccine. The CDR3 runs from the conserved cysteine through the conserved F or W. The order of the fields is J gene, V gene, D gene, clone size, CDR3 protein. The D gene is left open where the match is weak. Size is stated for part of the rows, as once, few or many counts, or as a class when the clone is expanded.

TRBJ2-1 TRBV5-1 TRBD2 NA CASSPSGGGYNEQFF
TRBJ1-3 TRBV5-4 NA once CASSFGTRSGNTIYF
TRBJ2-3 TRBV29-1 NA NA CSAPGGADTQYF
TRBJ1-2 TRBV5-4 TRBD1 NA CASSLEVAGGGGYTF
TRBJ1-6 TRBV12-5 NA NA CASGLEENSPLHF
TRBJ2-7 TRBV12-5 NA NA CASGSQAGRQLPYEQYF
TRBJ1-4 TRBV12-3/TRBV12-4 NA once CASGPATNEKLFF
TRBJ2-1 TRBV5-1 TRBD1 NA CASSLTGANEQFF
TRBJ1-5 TRBV4-1 TRBD1 NA CASSQATGTANQPQHF
TRBJ1-4 TRBV2 TRBD1 NA CASSATGVNEKLFF
TRBJ1-1 TRBV6-2/TRBV6-3 NA NA CASSYNQGFTEAFF
TRBJ2-1 TRBV5-6 TRBD2 once CASSTGTRNYNEQFF
TRBJ2-7 TRBV3-1/TRBV3-2 NA NA CASSQADRSSYEQYF
TRBJ1-1 TRBV10-3 NA NA CAIGEGGRQNTEAFF
TRBJ2-7 TRBV6-1 TRBD1 NA CASSESLGQGAYEQYF
TRBJ2-3 TRBV5-6 TRBD2 NA CASSSSGSTDTQYF
TRBJ1-1 TRBV2 TRBD1 NA CASRKTTGGNTEAFF
TRBJ2-3 TRBV7-8 NA NA CASSPSISTTDTQYF
TRBJ1-1 TRBV19 NA few CASTDRPNTEAFF
TRBJ1-2 TRBV18 NA NA CASSPPPGISYGYTF
TRBJ1-1 TRBV4-1 NA NA CASSQATIRDGNTEAFF
TRBJ2-7 TRBV7-2 NA NA CASSPTQPPYEQYF
TRBJ2-3 TRBV5-1 NA NA CASSDPGGDTQYF
TRBJ2-7 TRBV25-1 TRBD1 NA CASSARDRGGYEQYF
TRBJ2-5 TRBV7-6 NA NA CASSPSMFGQETQYF
TRBJ2-1 TRBV24-1 TRBD2 NA CATSEGGWAGNNEQFF
TRBJ2-5 TRBV4-1 NA NA CASSQWKGETQYF
TRBJ2-7 TRBV12-3/TRBV12-4 TRBD1 NA CASKPGGNEQYF
TRBJ1-5 TRBV10-2 NA NA CASRLGLNQPQHF
TRBJ2-7 TRBV5-1 NA NA CASSLNPYEQYF
TRBJ2-2 TRBV5-1 NA NA CASSLALGDTGELFF
TRBJ2-2 TRBV4-2 NA NA CASGATNTGELFF
TRBJ1-5 TRBV4-2 NA NA CASSQDLAERNQPQHF
TRBJ2-7 TRBV5-1 NA NA CASSPDSFYEQYF
TRBJ1-5 TRBV6-1 NA NA CASSQGARANQPQHF
TRBJ2-3 TRBV5-4 NA NA CASSLTTLGTDTQYF
TRBJ1-4 TRBV4-1 TRBD1 few CASSQEGGDGEKLFF